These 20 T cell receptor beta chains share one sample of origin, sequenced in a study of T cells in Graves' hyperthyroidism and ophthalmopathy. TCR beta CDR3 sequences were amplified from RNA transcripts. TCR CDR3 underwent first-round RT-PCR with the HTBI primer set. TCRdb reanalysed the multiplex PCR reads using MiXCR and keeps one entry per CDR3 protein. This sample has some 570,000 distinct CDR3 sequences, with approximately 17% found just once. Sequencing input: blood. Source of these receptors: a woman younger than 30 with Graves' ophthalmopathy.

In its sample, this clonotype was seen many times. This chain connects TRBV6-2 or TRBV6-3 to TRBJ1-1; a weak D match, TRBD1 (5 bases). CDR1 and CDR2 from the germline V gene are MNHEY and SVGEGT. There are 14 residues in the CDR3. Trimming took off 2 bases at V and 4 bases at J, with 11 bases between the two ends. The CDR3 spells CASSYRGGRTEAFF. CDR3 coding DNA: TGTGCCAGCAGTTACCGGGGCGGGCGCACTGAAGCTTTCTTT.

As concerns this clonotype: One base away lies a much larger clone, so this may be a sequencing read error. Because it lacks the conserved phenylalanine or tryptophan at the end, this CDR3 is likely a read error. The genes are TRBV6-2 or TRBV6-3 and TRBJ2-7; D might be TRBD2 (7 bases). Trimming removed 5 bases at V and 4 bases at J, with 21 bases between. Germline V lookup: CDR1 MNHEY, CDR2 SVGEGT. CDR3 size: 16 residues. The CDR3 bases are TGTGCCAGCAGTGCCAATCTGGGGGGGCGGCTGTACGAGCAGTACCTC. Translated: CASSANLGGRLYEQYL.

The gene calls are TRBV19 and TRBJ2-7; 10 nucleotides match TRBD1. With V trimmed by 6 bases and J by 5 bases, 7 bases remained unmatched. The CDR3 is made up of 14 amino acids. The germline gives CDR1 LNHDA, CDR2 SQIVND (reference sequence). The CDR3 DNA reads TGTGCCAGTAGGCCGGGACAGGGGCTCCACGAGCAGTACTTC. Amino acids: CASRPGQGLHEQYF.

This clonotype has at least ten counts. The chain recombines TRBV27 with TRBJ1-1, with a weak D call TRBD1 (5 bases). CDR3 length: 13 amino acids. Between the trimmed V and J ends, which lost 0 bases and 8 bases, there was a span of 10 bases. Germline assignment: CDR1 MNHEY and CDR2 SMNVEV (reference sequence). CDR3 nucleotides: TGTGCCAGCAGTTTATCTCTCCACAGGGAAGCTTTCTTT. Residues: CASSLSLHREAFF.

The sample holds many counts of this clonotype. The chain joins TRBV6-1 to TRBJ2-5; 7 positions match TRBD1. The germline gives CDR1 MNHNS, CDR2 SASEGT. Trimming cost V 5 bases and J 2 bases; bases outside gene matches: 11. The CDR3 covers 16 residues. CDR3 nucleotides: TGTGCCAGCAGTTCCCTAACAGGGGCATTACAAGAGACCCAGTACTTC. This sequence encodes CASSSLTGALQETQYF.

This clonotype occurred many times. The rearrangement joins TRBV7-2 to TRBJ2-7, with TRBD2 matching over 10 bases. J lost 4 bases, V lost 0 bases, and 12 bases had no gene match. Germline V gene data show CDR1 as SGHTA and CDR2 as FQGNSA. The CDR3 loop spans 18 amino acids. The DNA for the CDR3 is TGTGCCAGCAGCTTAGCGCTGACGTCGACTAGCGGGCTATACGAGCAGTACTTC. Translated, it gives CASSLALTSTSGLYEQYF.

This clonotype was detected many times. DNA for the CDR3: TGTGCCAGCAGTGGCAGCGGGGGGTCCTACGAGCAGTACTTC. Translation gives CASSGSGGSYEQYF. The chain has TRBV2 and TRBJ2-7; 9 nucleotides line up with TRBD2. Germline V gene sequence: CDR1 SNHLY, CDR2 FYNNEI. V shed 4 bases and J 1 base; nucleotides not matched to a gene: 2. CDR3 size: 14 residues.

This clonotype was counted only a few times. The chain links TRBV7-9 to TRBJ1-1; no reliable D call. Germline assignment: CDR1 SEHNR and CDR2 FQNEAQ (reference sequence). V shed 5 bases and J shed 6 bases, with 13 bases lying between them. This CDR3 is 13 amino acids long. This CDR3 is CASSTPGIPEAFF. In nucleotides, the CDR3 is TGTGCCAGCAGCACCCCGGGGATCCCTGAAGCTTTCTTT.

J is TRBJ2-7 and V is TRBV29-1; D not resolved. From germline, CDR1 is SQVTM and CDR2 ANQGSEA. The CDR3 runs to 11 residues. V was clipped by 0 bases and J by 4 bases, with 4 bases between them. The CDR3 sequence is CSVEEQYEQYF. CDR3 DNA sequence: TGCAGCGTTGAAGAGCAGTACGAGCAGTACTTC.

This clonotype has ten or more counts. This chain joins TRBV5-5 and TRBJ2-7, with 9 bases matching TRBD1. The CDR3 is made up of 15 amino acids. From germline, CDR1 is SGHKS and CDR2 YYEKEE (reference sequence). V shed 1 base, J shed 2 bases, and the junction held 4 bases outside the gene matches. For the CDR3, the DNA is TGTGCCAGCAGCTTGTGGACAGGGGCCGCCTACGAGCAGTACTTC. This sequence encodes CASSLWTGAAYEQYF.

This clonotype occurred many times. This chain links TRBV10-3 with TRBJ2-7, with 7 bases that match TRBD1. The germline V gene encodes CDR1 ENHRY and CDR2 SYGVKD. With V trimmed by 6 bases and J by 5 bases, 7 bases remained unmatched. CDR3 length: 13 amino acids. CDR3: CAISRTGPDEQYF. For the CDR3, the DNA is TGTGCCATCAGCCGGACAGGACCTGACGAGCAGTACTTC.

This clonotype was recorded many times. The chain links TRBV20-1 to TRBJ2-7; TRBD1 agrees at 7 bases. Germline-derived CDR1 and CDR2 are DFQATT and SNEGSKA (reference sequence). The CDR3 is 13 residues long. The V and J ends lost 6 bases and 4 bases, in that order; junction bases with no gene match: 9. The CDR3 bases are TGCAGTGCGTTGGGGACAGAGAATTACGAGCAGTACTTC. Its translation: CSALGTENYEQYF.

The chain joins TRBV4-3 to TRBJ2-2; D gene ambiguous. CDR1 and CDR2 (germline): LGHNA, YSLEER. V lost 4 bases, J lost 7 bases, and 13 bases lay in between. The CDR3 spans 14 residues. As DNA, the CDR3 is TGCGCCAGCAGCCCTATACCCACGGGCGGGGAGCTGTTTTTT. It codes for CASSPIPTGGELFF.

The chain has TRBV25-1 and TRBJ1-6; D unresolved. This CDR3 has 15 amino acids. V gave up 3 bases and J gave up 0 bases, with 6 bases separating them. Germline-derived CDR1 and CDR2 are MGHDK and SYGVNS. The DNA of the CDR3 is TGTGCCAGCAGTGAGGCAGTCTCCTATAATTCACCCCTCCACTTT. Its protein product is CASSEAVSYNSPLHF.

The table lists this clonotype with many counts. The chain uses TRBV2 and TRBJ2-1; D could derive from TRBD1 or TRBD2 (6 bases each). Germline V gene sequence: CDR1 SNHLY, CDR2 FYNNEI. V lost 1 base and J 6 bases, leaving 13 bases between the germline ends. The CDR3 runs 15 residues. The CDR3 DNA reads TGTGCCAGCAGTGAAGGGGGGGCCGGAGGCAATGAGCAGTTCTTC. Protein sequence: CASSEGGAGGNEQFF.

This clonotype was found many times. CDR3: CASSFSGQLSYEQYF. In DNA form, the CDR3 reads TGTGCCAGCAGCTTTTCGGGACAGCTTTCCTACGAGCAGTACTTC. The rearrangement links TRBV7-2 to TRBJ2-7, with TRBD1 matching over 7 bases. The germline V gene has CDR1 SGHTA and CDR2 FQGNSA. CDR3 size: 15 residues. The junction had 6 bases not matched to a gene; V was cut back by 3 bases and J by 1 base. The full variable domain, its missing parts supplied by reference TRBV7-2 and TRBJ2-7, is GAGVSQSPSNKVTEKGKDVELRCDPISGHTALYWYRQSLGQGLEFLIYFQGNSAPDKSGLPSDRFSAERTGGSVSTLTIQRTQQEDSAVYLCASSFSGQLSYEQYFGPGTRLTVT.

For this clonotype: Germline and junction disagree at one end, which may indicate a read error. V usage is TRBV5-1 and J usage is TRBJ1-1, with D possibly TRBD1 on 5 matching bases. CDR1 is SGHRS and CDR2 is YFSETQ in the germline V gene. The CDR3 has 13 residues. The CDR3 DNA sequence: TGCACCAGCAGCTATACAGGGAACACTGAAGCTTTCTTT. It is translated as CTSSYTGNTEAFF.

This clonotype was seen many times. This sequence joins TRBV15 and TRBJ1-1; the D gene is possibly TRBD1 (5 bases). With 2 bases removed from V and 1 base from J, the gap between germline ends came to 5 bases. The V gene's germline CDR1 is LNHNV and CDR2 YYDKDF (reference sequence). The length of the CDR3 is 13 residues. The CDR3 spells CATSRQGNTEAFF. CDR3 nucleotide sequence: TGTGCCACCAGCAGACAGGGGAACACTGAAGCTTTCTTT. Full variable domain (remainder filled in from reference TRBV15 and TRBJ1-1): DAMVIQNPRYQVTQFGKPVTLSCSQTLNHNVMYWYQQKSSQAPKLLFHYYDKDFNNEADTPDNFQSRRPNTSFCFLDIRSPGLGDTAMYLCATSRQGNTEAFFGQGTRLTVV.

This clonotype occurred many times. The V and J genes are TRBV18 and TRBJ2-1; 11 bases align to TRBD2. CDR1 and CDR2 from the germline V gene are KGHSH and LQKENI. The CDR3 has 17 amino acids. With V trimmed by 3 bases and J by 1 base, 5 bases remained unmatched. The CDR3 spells CASSPSGRAGSYNEQFF. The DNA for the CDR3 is TGTGCCAGCTCACCTAGCGGGAGGGCTGGGTCCTACAATGAGCAGTTCTTC.

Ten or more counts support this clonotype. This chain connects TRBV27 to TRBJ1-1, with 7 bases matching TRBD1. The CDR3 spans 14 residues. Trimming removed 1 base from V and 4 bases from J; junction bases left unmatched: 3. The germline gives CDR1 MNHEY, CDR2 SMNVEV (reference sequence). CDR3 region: CASSLYRGGTEAFF. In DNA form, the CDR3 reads TGTGCCAGCAGTTTATACAGGGGCGGCACTGAAGCTTTCTTT.